This T cell receptor (beta chain) was documented in a study of CD8 T cells in ankylosing spondylitis. General study findings and limits: A TCR beta motif of 8 or 9 highly homologous variants appeared characteristic of ankylosing spondylitis blood. Disease-associated clones were reportedly significantly overrepresented in matched ankylosing spondylitis synovial fluid.

Germline CDR1 and CDR2: SEHNR and FQNEAQ (reference sequence). The CDR3 contains 16 residues. Trimming left V 5 bases short and J 0 bases short, with 15 bases between. Worth noting for this clonotype: Its target is not known.

Quantitative 5'-RACE with molecular barcodes was used to make the TCR beta libraries. Using its own MiXCR run on the 5' RACE reads, TCRdb lists one record per CDR3 protein. The sample has about 540,000 distinct CDR3 sequences, over 9.5% seen once. The source of this sequence is a male donor with ankylosing spondylitis. The chain uses TRBV7-9 and TRBJ2-3; D uncertain. Material: blood, either unsorted or a sorted T cell fraction (not recorded which). CDR3 coding DNA: TGTGCCAGCAGCAACGGTAACATTTCTAGCACAGATACGCAGTATTTT. Its protein is CASSNGNISSTDTQYF.